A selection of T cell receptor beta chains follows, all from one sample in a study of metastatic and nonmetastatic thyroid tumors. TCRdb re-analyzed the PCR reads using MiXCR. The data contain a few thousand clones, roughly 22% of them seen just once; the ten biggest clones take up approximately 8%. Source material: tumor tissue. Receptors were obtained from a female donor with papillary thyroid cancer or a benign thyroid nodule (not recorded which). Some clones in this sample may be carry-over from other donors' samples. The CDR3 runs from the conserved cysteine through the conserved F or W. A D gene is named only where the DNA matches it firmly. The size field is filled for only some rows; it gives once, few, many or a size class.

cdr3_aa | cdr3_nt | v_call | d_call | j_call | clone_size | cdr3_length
CASSFPGQGGTQYF | TGTGCCAGCAGTTTTCCGGGACAGGGGGGGACCCAGTACTTC | TRBV6-5 | TRBD1 | TRBJ2-5 | - | 14
CASSFSGGKGDTIYF | TGCGCCAGCAGCTTCTCAGGGGGCAAGGGTGACACCATATATTTT | TRBV5-1 | TRBD1 | TRBJ1-3 | - | 15
CASSEGEGPDTQYF | TGCGCCAGCAGTGAGGGGGAGGGCCCAGATACGCAGTATTTT | TRBV10-2 | TRBD2 | TRBJ2-3 | few | 14
CASRKTSGSYNEQFF | TGTGCCAGCAGAAAAACTAGCGGGAGCTACAATGAGCAGTTCTTC | TRBV12-3/TRBV12-4 | TRBD2 | TRBJ2-1 | medium-sized | 15
CASSLSQRTEAFF | TGTGCCAGCAGCTTAAGCCAGAGGACTGAAGCTTTCTTT | TRBV7-6 | - | TRBJ1-1 | - | 13
CASSAQGFTYEQYF | TGTGCCAGCAGTGCCCAAGGTTTCACCTACGAGCAGTACTTC | TRBV2 | - | TRBJ2-7 | - | 14
CASSLGQGTRNTEAFF | TGTGCCAGCAGCTTAGGTCAGGGGACGCGGAACACTGAAGCTTTCTTT | TRBV11-3 | - | TRBJ1-1 | medium-sized | 16
CASSPGGAGNTIYF | TGTGCCAGCAGTCCCGGAGGAGCTGGAAACACCATATATTTT | TRBV12-3/TRBV12-4 | - | TRBJ1-3 | few | 14
CASSSSGGSLEQYF | TGTGCCAGCAGTTCCTCGGGGGGCTCCCTCGAGCAGTACTTC | TRBV6-4 | - | TRBJ2-7 | few | 14
CASTPLDLHVEAFF | TGTGCCAGTACCCCACTGGATCTGCACGTTGAAGCTTTCTTT | TRBV19 | - | TRBJ1-1 | few | 14
CASRDREDYVYTF | TGTGCCAGCAGGGACAGGGAGGACTATGTTTACACCTTC | TRBV28 | TRBD1 | TRBJ1-2 | few | 13
CASSRASVTDTQYF | TGTGCCAGCAGTAGGGCTAGCGTCACAGATACGCAGTATTTT | TRBV6-1 | - | TRBJ2-3 | - | 14
CASSRPGQGNTEAFF | TGTGCCAGCAGTCGCCCGGGACAGGGTAACACTGAAGCTTTCTTT | TRBV12-3/TRBV12-4 | TRBD1 | TRBJ1-1 | many | 15
CASRLDYNYEQYF | TGTGCCAGCAGATTAGACTACAACTACGAGCAGTACTTC | TRBV12-3/TRBV12-4 | - | TRBJ2-7 | - | 13
CASSEKAEVEFF | TGTGCCAGCAGTGAAAAAGCAGAGGTGGAGTTCTTC | TRBV2 | - | TRBJ2-1 | - | 12
CATRGIGEQETQYF | TGTGCCACCAGAGGCATCGGGGAACAAGAGACCCAGTACTTC | TRBV24-1 | - | TRBJ2-5 | few | 14
CASSSGGAYNQPQHF | TGTGCCAGCAGTTCAGGAGGGGCCTACAATCAGCCCCAGCATTTT | TRBV9 | - | TRBJ1-5 | medium-sized | 15
CASTSRGTRNSPLHF | TGTGCCAGCACCTCGCGGGGGACGAGGAATTCACCCCTCCACTTT | TRBV6-2/TRBV6-3 | - | TRBJ1-6 | few | 15
CAISDRELGEQYF | TGTGCCATCAGCGACAGGGAACTAGGCGAGCAGTACTTC | TRBV10-3 | TRBD1 | TRBJ2-7 | few | 13
CASSYYFGGQGYNQPQHF | TGTGCCAGCAGTTACTACTTTGGGGGACAGGGCTACAATCAGCCCCAGCATTTT | TRBV6-4 | TRBD1 | TRBJ1-5 | - | 18
CSARGSAAGFDEQYF | TGCAGTGCTAGAGGTTCAGCGGCGGGATTCGACGAGCAGTACTTC | TRBV20-1 | - | TRBJ2-7 | medium-sized | 15
CASSFRERFEQYF | TGTGCCAGCAGCTTCAGGGAACGGTTCGAGCAGTACTTC | TRBV11-1 | - | TRBJ2-7 | medium-sized | 13
CASSYRTSEFYNEQFF | TGTGCCAGCAGTTATCGGACTAGCGAATTCTACAATGAGCAGTTCTTC | TRBV6-5 | TRBD2 | TRBJ2-1 | large | 16
CASSLSFTGEAFF | TGTGCCAGCAGTTTATCGTTTACGGGTGAAGCTTTCTTT | TRBV27 | - | TRBJ1-1 | large | 13
CASSDASGFYEQYF | TGTGCCAGCAGTGACGCTAGCGGTTTCTACGAGCAGTACTTC | TRBV2 | TRBD2 | TRBJ2-7 | few | 14
CASSPEEGVWAYGYTF | TGTGCCAGTAGTCCCGAGGAGGGGGTTTGGGCCTATGGCTACACCTTC | TRBV19 | - | TRBJ1-2 | - | 16
CASSEKQQNTEAFF | TGTGCCAGCAGTGAAAAACAACAGAACACTGAAGCTTTCTTT | TRBV6-1 | - | TRBJ1-1 | few | 14
CATRGRSDTQYF | TGTGCCACCCGCGGACGCTCGGATACGCAGTATTTT | TRBV15 | - | TRBJ2-3 | - | 12
CASSLQTGDNSPLHF | TGTGCCAGCAGTCTCCAGACAGGGGATAATTCACCCCTCCACTTT | TRBV6-1 | TRBD1 | TRBJ1-6 | few | 15
CASSLTGTGRKHGYTF | TGTGCCAGCAGTCTCACCGGGACAGGGCGGAAACATGGCTACACCTTC | TRBV12-3/TRBV12-4 | TRBD1 | TRBJ1-2 | few | 16
CASSLGGALQETQYF | TGCGCCAGCAGCTTGGGGGGGGCTTTACAAGAGACCCAGTACTTC | TRBV5-1 | - | TRBJ2-5 | medium-sized | 15
CASEQGYGQPQHF | TGTGCTAGTGAACAGGGGTATGGGCAGCCCCAGCATTTT | TRBV12-5 | TRBD1 | TRBJ1-5 | medium-sized | 13
CASSDSGRHAEAFF | TGTGCCAGCAGTGATTCAGGGAGGCACGCTGAAGCTTTCTTT | TRBV6-1 | - | TRBJ1-1 | - | 14
CASFFGTGYGYTF | TGTGCCAGTTTTTTCGGGACGGGGTACGGCTACACCTTC | TRBV6-1 | - | TRBJ1-2 | - | 13
CASSFRQGTGNEQFF | TGTGCCAGCAGCTTCCGCCAGGGGACAGGGAATGAGCAGTTCTTC | TRBV7-3 | TRBD1 | TRBJ2-1 | large | 15
CASSDSQLAANEQFF | TGTGCCAGCAGTGATTCCCAACTAGCGGCAAATGAGCAGTTCTTC | TRBV6-1 | TRBD2 | TRBJ2-1 | large | 15